This T cell receptor (beta chain) is from a study of graft-versus-host responses after intestinal transplantation (dated by TCRdb to the early 2020s). Looking at the study overall: The transplants that recipients got were multivisceral, liver-intestinal, or isolated intestinal. Rather than being sequenced by the commercial service, samples from a few later patients were sequenced in-house on an Illumina MiSeq and processed with MiXCR. All recipients received anti-thymocyte globulin induction followed by maintenance tacrolimus and steroids for 3 to 4 years. Donor T cell macrochimerism was defined as a peak of at least 4% donor T cells among recipient peripheral blood mononuclear cells. The cohort enrolled approximately 24 intestinal transplant recipients, one of whom was a retransplant, and a few patients without pretransplant specimens were excluded. After intestinal transplantation, graft-versus-host and host-versus-graft alloreactive T cell clones in the graft, circulation and bone marrow were tracked using bulk TCR-beta CDR3 sequencing. To identify alloreactive clones, pre-transplant mixed lymphocyte reaction products were sequenced and compared with unstimulated pre-transplant donor and recipient T cells. Findings and caveats that apply to the study as a whole: The conclusions were limited by the relatively low number and heterogeneity of the intestinal transplant patients. GvH clones were detected in recipient bone marrow, and some appeared earlier in ileal mucosa or blood, consistent with an intestinal mucosal origin. In the allografts of patients with donor T cell macrochimerism, GvH to HvG T cell clonal ratios were high. Early after transplant, declines in HvG clones were associated with peak levels of circulating GvH clones.

Interpreted using the paper, the time point label stands for: cells obtained before transplantation from donor or recipient. CD3+CD4+ and CD3+CD8+ populations were FACS-sorted from unstimulated pre-transplant donor and recipient cells taken from spleen or lymph nodes. There are 11 amino acids in the CDR3, from cysteine to phenylalanine inclusive. Only the CDR3 part of the read is kept: 33 bases, read in frame from the first base. As encoded in the germline V gene (reference sequence), CDR1 is GTSNPN while CDR2 is SVGIG. V loses 1 base, J loses 4 bases, and the germline ends lie 5 bases apart. On this clone: The target of this receptor is not known. There are no base qualities to consult, and no much larger clone falls within one base.

The library relied on the immunoSEQ multiplex PCR assay. In most patients, genomic DNA was isolated using the Qiagen DNeasy Blood and Tissue Kit and sent frozen to Adaptive Biotechnologies for TCR sequencing. Adaptive Biotechnologies carried out high-throughput TCR-beta CDR3 sequencing of genomic DNA for most patients. Regarding the original processing steps: Adaptive's ImmunoSEQ software was the source of the TCR sequencing data for about 20 patients, while a few other patients were processed with MiXCR and VDJtools. To correct CD4 versus CD8 sorting errors, sequences present in both subsets at a frequency ratio below 5:1 were removed. CDR3 nucleotide sequences shared by donor and recipient were removed because the origin of these sequences could not be assigned. To count as alloreactive, a clone needed at least 2-fold expansion over unstimulated cells and a minimum CFSE-low frequency of 0.002% (template counts) or 0.001% (read counts). Mappable clones were those detected in sequenced pre-transplant spleen, lymph node, or MLR CFSE-low populations of the donor or recipient. Cumulative frequency of alloreactive clones was calculated as a percentage of all sequences weighted by copy number. This is the immuneACCESS table as TCRdb keeps it, with only in-frame sequences that have V and J called. A part of the clones is gone; compared with another copy, unresolved V genes explain less than half, and the rest is unexplained. V, J and clone size were drawn from that table, and D and trimming were deduced from the DNA. Within this sample are 65,000 to 90,000 clones, with 75% to 95% of them counted one time only. Clones ranked in the top ten supply 7% to 8.5% of the sample.

The chain is encoded by TRBV30 joined to TRBJ2-7, with the D gene uncertain. The sequenced sample was unstimulated CD8+ T cells sorted from spleen or lymph node cells, obtained before transplant. This TCR was sampled from a human donor who was the organ donor for an intestinal transplant. The DNA reads TGTGCCTGGAGTGGATTATACGAGCAGTACTTC. Its protein is CAWSGLYEQYF.